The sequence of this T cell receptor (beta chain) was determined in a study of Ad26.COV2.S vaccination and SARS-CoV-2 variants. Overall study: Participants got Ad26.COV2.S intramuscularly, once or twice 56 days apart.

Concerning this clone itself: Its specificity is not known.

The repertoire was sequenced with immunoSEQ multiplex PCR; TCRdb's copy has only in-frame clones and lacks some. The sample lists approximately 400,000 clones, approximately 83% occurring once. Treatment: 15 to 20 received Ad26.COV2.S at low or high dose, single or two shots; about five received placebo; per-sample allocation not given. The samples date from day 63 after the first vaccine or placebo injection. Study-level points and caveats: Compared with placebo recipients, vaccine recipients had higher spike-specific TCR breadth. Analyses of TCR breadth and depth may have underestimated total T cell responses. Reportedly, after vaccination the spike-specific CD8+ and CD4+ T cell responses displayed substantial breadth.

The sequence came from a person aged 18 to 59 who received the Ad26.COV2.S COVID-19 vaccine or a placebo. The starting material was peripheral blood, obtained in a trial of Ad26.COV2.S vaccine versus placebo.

The CDR3 DNA reads as TGTGCCAGCAGCTTGTCCTTGAGCTCCTACAATGAGCAGTTCTTC. Its translation is CASSLSLSSYNEQFF. The V and J genes are TRBV7-3 and TRBJ2-1; no clear D gene. The V and J ends lost 3 bases and 0 bases respectively, with 9 bases between them. The CDR3 sequence is 15 residues long. CDR1 is SGHTA, CDR2 FQGTGA, per germline.